The clone carrying this T cell receptor (beta chain) occurred a few times. As yet, its antigen is unknown. The library was made from cDNA and included unique molecular identifiers. A population of about 0.95 to 10 million T cells gave rise to roughly 0.5 million cDNA molecules. TCRdb re-analysed the PCR reads in MiXCR, keeping a single row per CDR3 protein. Among hundreds of thousands of distinct CDR3 sequences, about 53% were seen once, and the ten largest hold approximately 4.3%. The data were obtained in a study of post-analysis software for immune sequencing data. Study-wide context: Patients with relapsing-remitting, secondary progressive and progressive-relapsing multiple sclerosis courses were all represented.

Study-wide results and caveats: Patients had higher frequencies than controls of roughly five TRBV segments, including TRBV5-6, TRBV5-1 and TRBV20-1. Controls had significantly higher normalized Chao1 diversity than multiple sclerosis patients. Analysis by F measure revealed that same-batch samples clustered strongly together.

Germline V gene lookup returns CDR1 ENHRY and CDR2 SYGVKD. The junction had 9 bases not matched to a gene; V was cut back by 11 bases and J by 5 bases. The CDR3 runs 12 residues. The sequence was collected from a girl aged 5-17 years with multiple sclerosis. The material sequenced was blood. This sequence joins TRBV10-3 and TRBJ2-7; 7 positions match TRBD1. CDR3 DNA: TGTGCCTCTGGAAGGGGGCAGGACGAGCAGTACTTC. Protein product: CASGRGQDEQYF.